Listed below are T cell receptor beta chains from one sample, sequenced in a study of T cell repertoires in cytomegalovirus infection. No antigen is known for these receptors. TCRdb re-called the reads through MiXCR, storing one row per CDR3 protein. The sample lists 310,000 or so distinct CDR3 sequences, around 25% seen once, with about an eighth in the top ten. Specimen: cultured PBMCs, collected from culture after CMV antigen stimulation. The receptors stem from a human donor in good health (CMV status not recorded). Some clones in this sample may be carry-over from other donors' samples. Each CDR3 is given with its conserved first and last residue.

v_gene	j_gene	CDR3aa
TRBV12-3/TRBV12-4	TRBJ1-5	CASSSGTGRQPQHF
TRBV6-2/TRBV6-3	TRBJ2-7	CASKLAGVSEQYF
TRBV20-1	TRBJ2-1	CSARVPGLSNEQFF
TRBV30	TRBJ2-3	CAWSVSQDTQYF
TRBV19	TRBJ1-5	CASSIKGQGGNQPQHF
TRBV6-2/TRBV6-3	TRBJ2-5	CASSYRTGYETQYF
TRBV11-2	TRBJ2-2	CASSLVVGGTGELFF
TRBV20-1	TRBJ2-3	CSAIAGGVNTQYF
TRBV19	TRBJ2-1	CASKPGLAGVGIYNEQFF
TRBV2	TRBJ2-7	CASIFLAGITYEQYF
TRBV29-1	TRBJ1-2	CSADRGHNYGYTF
TRBV6-2/TRBV6-3	TRBJ2-5	CASNNGELGQETQYF
TRBV3-1	TRBJ2-3	CASSLGGTGTSRTDTQYF
TRBV4-3	TRBJ2-2	CASSQVGSTGELFF
TRBV30	TRBJ2-7	CAWSSNEQYF
TRBV2	TRBJ2-2	CASTDPSGTAGELFF
TRBV7-2	TRBJ2-1	CASSLGGTSALNEQFF
TRBV6-1	TRBJ1-2	CASSEAIRAAYGYTF
TRBV24-1	TRBJ2-1	CATHPLQLAGGPGQFF
TRBV10-3	TRBJ1-4	CAIGDRSDEKLFF
TRBV5-1	TRBJ2-1	CASKVGDTEQFF
TRBV6-2/TRBV6-3	TRBJ2-5	CASSAQGAKETQYF
TRBV14	TRBJ2-1	CASSHLARNEQFF
TRBV7-6	TRBJ1-2	CASSLKSPGRSEGMSMVGYTF
TRBV7-6	TRBJ2-3	CASSLASTDTQFF